This entry lists 18 T cell receptor beta chains sequenced from one sample in a study of blood T cells in healthy people across ages. Combining a sample-barcoded 5' primer with a J-beta primer mix, a second PCR ran for about 7 to 11 cycles. MiXCR, applied by TCRdb to the 5' RACE reads, yields one record per CDR3 protein. Of 500,000 to 550,000 distinct CDR3 sequences listed, approximately 25% are singletons. The sample also formed part of further work on T cells of mothers and their children.

Sequences were obtained from blood. These receptors originate from a boy aged 5-17 years in good health.

This clonotype was seen repeatedly, ten times or more. The chain uses TRBV15 and TRBJ2-5; TRBD2 is a possible D gene (5 bases). Trimming pared 8 bases from V and 5 bases from J, leaving 21 bases between. The CDR3 runs to 15 residues. Germline V gene lookup returns CDR1 LNHNV and CDR2 YYDKDF (reference sequence). The CDR3 DNA reads as TGTGCCACCCGGGGAAGGCCAATCTCGACGGAGACCCAGTACTTC. This sequence encodes CATRGRPISTETQYF. The full variable domain, with the rest looked up from reference TRBV15 and TRBJ2-5, is DAMVIQNPRYQVTQFGKPVTLSCSQTLNHNVMYWYQQKSSQAPKLLFHYYDKDFNNEADTPDNFQSRRPNTSFCFLDIRSPGLGDTAMYLCATRGRPISTETQYFGPGTRLLVL.

V and J are TRBV6-2 or TRBV6-3 and TRBJ1-4, with TRBD1 identical over 7 bases. Germline CDR1 MNHEY, CDR2 SVGEGT. The junction had 11 bases not matched to a gene; V was cut back by 5 bases and J by 8 bases. This CDR3 comprises 15 residues. DNA for the CDR3: TGTGCCAGCAGTCGAGAAACAGGGGATGGAGAAAAACTGTTTTTT. Its translation is CASSRETGDGEKLFF.

For this clonotype: At one end the junction does not follow the germline gene, possibly because of a read error. For the CDR3, the DNA is TGTGCCAGCAGCGTAGCGGGGACAGGGAAAAGCATTCAGTACTTC. Translated, it gives CASSVAGTGKSIQYF. J is TRBJ2-4 and V is TRBV9, with 9 bases identical to TRBD1. Per the germline V gene, CDR1 is SGDLS and CDR2 is YYNGEE. This CDR3 contains 15 residues.

V usage is TRBV7-2 and J usage is TRBJ1-5; no clear D gene. Germline V gene lookup returns CDR1 SGHTA and CDR2 FQGNSA. CDR3 length equals 12 residues. The ends were cut back, 4 bases at V and 4 bases at J, with 5 bases in the middle. CDR3 residues: CASSWRNQPQHF. In nucleotides, the CDR3 is TGTGCCAGCAGCTGGAGGAATCAGCCCCAGCATTTT.

The V call is TRBV4-3, the J call TRBJ2-7, with TRBD1 identical over 8 bases. This CDR3 is built from 14 residues. V dropped 3 bases and J dropped 6; count of bases not matched to a gene: 7. CDR1 and CDR2 (germline): LGHNA, YSLEER. In DNA form, the CDR3 reads TGCGCCAGCAGCCAGCAGACAGGGGTCGGCGAGCAGTACTTC. Its protein is CASSQQTGVGEQYF.

The J gene is TRBJ2-1, the V gene TRBV5-1; a weak D match, TRBD1 (5 bases). The CDR3 loop spans 16 amino acids. V lost 0 bases, J lost 5 bases, and 15 bases lay in between. In germline, CDR1 is SGHRS, CDR2 YFSETQ. For the CDR3, the DNA is TGCGCCAGCAGCTTGGGGCGACCAACAGGACACAATGAGCAGTTCTTC. Residues: CASSLGRPTGHNEQFF.

Turning to this clonotype: The junction and the germline gene differ at one end; a read error may be behind it. This chain joins TRBV7-7 and TRBJ2-5, with a weak D call TRBD2 (6 bases). The CDR3 is 15 residues long. Germline values: CDR1 SSHAT, CDR2 FNYEAQ (reference sequence). For the CDR3, the DNA is TGTGCTAGCAGCTTAGCCGGGACTTTCCAAGAGACCCAGTACTTC. Translating gives CASSLAGTFQETQYF.

The CDR3 DNA reads TGTGCCAGCAGTTTAGTAACAGGGACTGAAGCTTTCTTT. This translates into CASSLVTGTEAFF. The rearrangement joins TRBV12-3 or TRBV12-4 to TRBJ1-1; weak D call: TRBD1 (6 bases). V gave up 1 base and J gave up 5 bases, with 8 bases separating them. This CDR3 is built from 13 residues.

This clonotype was counted a few times. The chain uses TRBV7-2 and TRBJ1-4, with D unresolved. V gave up 5 bases and J gave up 6 bases, with 10 bases separating them. The CDR3 is 13 residues long. Germline V gives CDR1 SGHTA, CDR2 FQGNSA. This CDR3 is CASSLLRDEKLFF. DNA for the CDR3: TGTGCCAGCAGCCTGCTGCGGGATGAAAAACTGTTTTTT.

This rearrangement joins TRBV20-1 to TRBJ1-5, with D possibly TRBD1 on 5 matching bases. The CDR3 is made up of 15 amino acids. Germline-derived CDR1 and CDR2 are DFQATT and SNEGSKA (reference sequence). V dropped 4 bases and J dropped 0 bases, with 13 bases sitting between them. The CDR3 loop is CSATQGGNSNQPQHF. The CDR3 coding sequence is TGCAGTGCTACTCAGGGAGGGAATAGCAATCAGCCCCAGCATTTT.

The V call is TRBV7-8, the J call TRBJ1-5; D may be TRBD1 (5 bases). Trimming left V 0 bases short and J 6 bases short, with 6 bases between. Germline V gene sequence: CDR1 SGHVS, CDR2 FQNEAQ. CDR3 length: 13 residues. The CDR3 region is CASSLAGGQPQHF. CDR3 bases: TGTGCCAGCAGCTTAGCGGGGGGTCAGCCCCAGCATTTT.

The V gene is TRBV11-1, the J gene TRBJ2-4, with 9 bases matching TRBD1. Per the germline V gene, CDR1 is SGHAT and CDR2 is FQDESV (reference sequence). The CDR3 length is 18 residues. Trimming cost V 1 base and J 1 base; bases outside gene matches: 8. The DNA of the CDR3 is TGTGCCAGCAGCTTAGGGGGACAGGGCAGGAGGGCCAAAAACATTCAGTACTTC. Translating gives CASSLGGQGRRAKNIQYF.

V and J are TRBV7-9 and TRBJ1-4; 7 bases line up with TRBD1. V lost 5 bases and J lost 4; bases outside the gene matches: 4. CDR1 and CDR2 from the germline V gene are SEHNR and FQNEAQ (reference sequence). This CDR3 spans 14 amino acids. CDR3 bases: TGTGCCAGCAGCCCTCAGGGGGGTAATGAAAAACTGTTTTTT. Protein sequence: CASSPQGGNEKLFF.

The V call is TRBV6-2 or TRBV6-3, the J call TRBJ2-3; D remains unclear. The CDR3 length is 12 residues. CDR1 is MNHEY, CDR2 SVGEGT, per germline. V lost 2 bases to trimming and J lost 6 bases, with 6 bases between them. CDR3 amino acids: CASSYITDTQYF. CDR3 sequence (DNA): TGTGCCAGCAGTTACATCACGGATACGCAGTATTTT.

This sequence joins TRBV7-3 and TRBJ2-5, with 8 bases that match TRBD2. Gene TRBJ2-7 matches the end of the DNA better, so the J call may be wrong. CDR1 is SGHTA, CDR2 FQGTGA, per germline. The CDR3 is 15 residues long. The CDR3 DNA reads as TGTGCCAGCAGCTTGGAGCGGGGGCCCCCCTACGAGCAGTACTTC. This sequence encodes CASSLERGPPYEQYF.

The rearrangement joins TRBV4-3 to TRBJ2-3, with TRBD2 matching over 12 bases. Germline V gene sequence: CDR1 LGHNA, CDR2 YSLEER. V lost 0 bases, J lost 3 bases, and 7 bases stayed unmatched. The CDR3 sequence is 18 residues long. In nucleotides, the CDR3 is TGCGCCAGCAGCCAAGATCGGCTAGCGGGGGGGCCAACAGATACGCAGTATTTT. Amino acid sequence: CASSQDRLAGGPTDTQYF.

This clonotype was observed a handful of times. V is TRBV6-2 or TRBV6-3 and J is TRBJ1-5; maybe TRBD1 (5 bases). V dropped 2 bases and J dropped 4 bases, with 12 bases sitting between them. The length of the CDR3 is 15 residues. CDR1 is MNHEY and CDR2 is SVGEGT in the germline V gene. CDR3 protein: CASSYRQGPNQPQHF. CDR3 coding DNA: TGTGCCAGCAGTTACCGGCAGGGTCCTAATCAGCCCCAGCATTTT.

The V gene is TRBV7-3, the J gene TRBJ2-7, with 8 bases that match TRBD2. V lost 1 base and J lost 9; bases outside the gene matches: 5. Germline V gene lookup returns CDR1 SGHTA and CDR2 FQGTGA. The CDR3 runs to 13 residues. CDR3 loop: CASSLISGRVQYF. The CDR3, as DNA: TGTGCCAGCAGCTTAATAAGCGGGAGAGTGCAGTACTTC.